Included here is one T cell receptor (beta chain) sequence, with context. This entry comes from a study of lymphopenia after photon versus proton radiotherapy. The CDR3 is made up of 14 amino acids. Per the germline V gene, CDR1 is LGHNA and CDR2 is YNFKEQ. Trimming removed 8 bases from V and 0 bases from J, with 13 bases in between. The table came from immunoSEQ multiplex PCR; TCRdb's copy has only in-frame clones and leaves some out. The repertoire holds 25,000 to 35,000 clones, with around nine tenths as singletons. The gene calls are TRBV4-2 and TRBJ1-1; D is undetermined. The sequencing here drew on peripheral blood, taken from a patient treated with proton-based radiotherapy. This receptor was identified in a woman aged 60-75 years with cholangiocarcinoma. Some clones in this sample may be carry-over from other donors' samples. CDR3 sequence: CASGPGRLNTEAFF. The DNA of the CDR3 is TGTGCCAGCGGACCAGGACGGTTGAACACTGAAGCTTTCTTT.